This TCR beta chain was sequenced in a study of beta chain features in type 1 diabetes. Trimming took 3 bases from V and 2 from J, leaving 3 bases between them. Germline V gene lookup returns CDR1 SEHNR and CDR2 FQNEAQ (reference sequence). This CDR3 contains 12 residues. The authors reverse transcribed all of the isolated RNA, so sequencing captured expressed TCRB transcripts. Clones were sequenced by immunoSEQ multiplex PCR, and TCRdb holds only the in-frame ones, with some missing. This sample has hundreds of thousands of clones, with roughly 13% found just once. A word on this clone: Its antigen is undetermined.

General study points: The influence of HLA type on TCRB rearrangement stayed undetermined. People with Type 1 diabetes carried modestly yet significantly shorter TCRB CDR3s in all four CD4+ subsets.

The TCR was taken from a man between 18 and 35 years old with type 1 diabetes. V usage is TRBV7-9 and J usage is TRBJ2-3; D is uncertain. Sequencing was done on a sample of naive CD4+ T cells from blood. CDR3 nucleotide sequence: TGTGCCAGCAGCTTCGCCACAGATACGCAGTATTTT. Protein product: CASSFATDTQYF.